Listed here are 32 T cell receptor beta chains from one sample, sequenced in a study of blood T cell repertoires in COVID-19. The method was immunoSEQ multiplex PCR; TCRdb's version includes in-frame clones alone and lacks a portion of them. The sample yields some 290,000 clones, around 92% seen once. The sample was PBMCs or T cells enriched from blood (not recorded which). Receptors were obtained from a woman aged 25 to 45 who had recovered from COVID-19.

V and J are TRBV27 and TRBJ2-7, with 7 bases aligning to TRBD1. This CDR3 comprises 15 residues. Germline V lookup: CDR1 MNHEY, CDR2 SMNVEV (reference sequence). Germline trimming cut 5 bases from V and 4 bases from J; bases unmatched to any gene: 11. CDR3: CASSHPPGQKYEQYF. In nucleotides, the CDR3 is TGTGCCAGCAGTCACCCGCCGGGACAGAAATACGAGCAGTACTTC.

The CDR3 here is CASSAFTGQYF. For the CDR3, the DNA is TGTGCCAGCAGTGCATTCACGGGGCAGTACTTC. The chain uses TRBV28 and TRBJ2-7; the D is unclear. Germline V gives CDR1 MDHEN, CDR2 SYDVKM. V lost 5 bases and J lost 9, with 11 bases in between. The CDR3 totals 11 residues.

V usage is TRBV5-5 and J usage is TRBJ2-7; TRBD1 matches 8 bases. CDR1 and CDR2 from the germline V gene are SGHKS and YYEKEE (reference sequence). Trimming at V came to 0 bases and at J to 5 bases, leaving 13 bases not matched to a gene. This CDR3 has 17 residues. This CDR3 is CASSLAISGQGAHEQYF. CDR3 in DNA: TGTGCCAGCAGCTTGGCCATTTCTGGGCAGGGGGCCCACGAGCAGTACTTC.

The genes are TRBV7-9 and TRBJ1-2, with 8 positions matching TRBD1. Per the germline V gene, CDR1 is SEHNR and CDR2 is FQNEAQ (reference sequence). The CDR3 contains 13 residues. V lost 3 bases to trimming and J lost 4 bases; unmatched junction nucleotides: 1. Here the CDR3 reads CASSFTGGYGYTF. For the CDR3, the DNA is TGTGCCAGCAGCTTCACAGGGGGCTATGGCTACACCTTC. Full variable domain (rest looked up from reference TRBV7-9 and TRBJ1-2): DTGVSQNPRHKITKRGQNVTFRCDPISEHNRLYWYRQTLGQGPEFLTYFQNEAQLEKSRLLSDRFSAERPKGSFSTLEIQRTEQGDSAMYLCASSFTGGYGYTFGSGTRLTVV.

In this sample, this clone turned up once. The gene calls are TRBV28 and TRBJ1-5; 9 nucleotides match TRBD1. There are 16 residues in the CDR3. CDR1 is MDHEN and CDR2 is SYDVKM in the germline V gene. Trimming removed 5 bases from V and 6 bases from J; junction bases left unmatched: 11. This CDR3 reads CASSPTGGYGSQPQHF. As DNA, the CDR3 is TGTGCCAGCAGTCCCACAGGGGGCTATGGTAGTCAGCCCCAGCATTTT.

The chain uses TRBV11-2 and TRBJ2-3; 7 bases line up with TRBD2. The CDR3 totals 16 residues. Germline loops: CDR1 SGHAT, CDR2 FQNNGV. The junction had 9 bases not matched to a gene; V was cut back by 5 bases and J by 1 base. CDR3 DNA: TGTGCCAGCAGCCCTCTTCGGGGGAGGGGCACAGATACGCAGTATTTT. It yields the protein CASSPLRGRGTDTQYF.

The J gene is TRBJ1-2, the V gene TRBV4-1; D is uncertain. V lost 1 base and J 5 bases, leaving 11 bases between the germline ends. The CDR3 sequence is 14 residues long. CDR1 and CDR2 from the germline V gene are MGHRA and YSYEKL. The CDR3 DNA sequence: TGCGCCAGCAGCCAAGCGCCAGGTACATATGGCTACACCTTC. As protein: CASSQAPGTYGYTF.

The V call is TRBV7-9, the J call TRBJ1-1, with 7 bases that match TRBD1. Germline-derived CDR1 and CDR2 are SEHNR and FQNEAQ (reference sequence). The ends lost 1 base at V and 5 bases at J; junction bases unmatched: 13. The CDR3 runs to 17 residues. The CDR3 protein is CASSLVSGTVDRTEAFF. The CDR3 DNA reads as TGTGCCAGCAGCTTAGTTTCCGGGACAGTCGATCGGACTGAAGCTTTCTTT.

The V gene is TRBV3-1 (or the pseudogene TRBV3-2), the J gene TRBJ2-2; the D is unclear. The germline V and J ends were trimmed by 2 bases and 7 bases, with 20 bases remaining between them. Germline V CDR1 and CDR2: LGHDT, YNNKEL (reference sequence). The CDR3 sequence is 17 residues long. CDR3 sequence: CASSQPPAGPVGGELFF. CDR3 coding DNA: TGTGCCAGCAGCCAACCGCCCGCAGGCCCGGTGGGCGGGGAGCTGTTTTTT.

This clone was seen only once. The J gene is TRBJ1-5, the V gene TRBV18, with D tentatively TRBD1 (5 bases). Deletions cut 5 bases from V and 6 bases from J, with 17 bases between. Germline V gene lookup returns CDR1 KGHSH and CDR2 LQKENI. CDR3 size: 15 residues. The CDR3 loop is CASSSSGTQSQPQHF. CDR3 coding DNA: TGTGCCAGCTCATCCAGCGGGACCCAGTCTCAGCCCCAGCATTTT.

This clone was recorded once. The chain combines TRBV6-5 with TRBJ1-5; TRBD1 might be the D (5 bases). V shed 8 bases and J shed 1 base, with 12 bases lying between them. This CDR3 comprises 14 residues. Germline assignment: CDR1 MNHEY and CDR2 SVGAGI. As DNA, the CDR3 is TGTGCCAGCTCCGTCCACAGGAGCAATCAGCCCCAGCATTTT. Translation: CASSVHRSNQPQHF.

Here the CDR3 DNA reads TGCGCCAGCAGCTTGACGGGTCTTGAAGCTTTCTTT. It translates to CASSLTGLEAFF. The V call is TRBV5-1, the J call TRBJ1-1, with D hard to call. Germline loops: CDR1 SGHRS, CDR2 YFSETQ. CDR3 length: 12 amino acids. V shed 1 base and J shed 7 bases, with 8 bases lying between them.

This chain links TRBV5-4 with TRBJ1-2; TRBD1 matches 10 bases. Germline trimming cut 5 bases from V and 4 bases from J; bases unmatched to any gene: 2. Germline CDR1 reads SGHNT; CDR2 reads YYREEE (reference sequence). CDR3 length equals 13 residues. The CDR3 nucleotides read TGTGCCAGCAGTAGACAGGGGGCCTATGGCTACACCTTC. This translates into CASSRQGAYGYTF.

The V gene is TRBV6-2 or TRBV6-3, the J gene TRBJ2-7; TRBD1 is a possible D gene (5 bases). The CDR3 sequence is 12 residues long. Trimming took 2 bases from V and 7 from J, leaving 9 bases between them. The germline gives CDR1 MNHEY, CDR2 SVGEGT. DNA for the CDR3: TGTGCCAGCAGTTACGGGGCAGGGGAGCAGTACTTC. This gives the protein CASSYGAGEQYF.

The chain joins TRBV14 to TRBJ1-6; TRBD1 might be the D (6 bases). V lost 1 base and J lost 10, with 14 bases in between. CDR1 is SGHDN, CDR2 FVKESK, per germline. This CDR3 contains 15 residues. CDR3 nucleotide sequence: TGTGCCAGCAGCCAAGGGGAACAGGGATACTCACCCCTCCACTTT. This encodes CASSQGEQGYSPLHF.

The chain couples TRBV5-6 to TRBJ2-7, with 9 bases identical to TRBD1. Trimming took 5 bases from V and 2 from J; bases not matched to a gene: 8. Per the germline V gene, CDR1 is SGHDT and CDR2 is YYEEEE. The CDR3 is made up of 15 amino acids. CDR3 coding DNA: TGTGCCAGCAGTCTAAGGCGGGACAGGGCCTACGAGCAGTACTTC. This codes for CASSLRRDRAYEQYF.

This clone was observed once. The V and J genes are TRBV5-1 and TRBJ1-1; no definite D call. The CDR3 spans 13 residues. The germline V gene encodes CDR1 SGHRS and CDR2 YFSETQ. Trimming shortened V by 2 bases and J by 6 bases, and 11 bases separated the two germline ends. The CDR3 DNA is TGCGCCAGCAGCTTTAAAATTTTAGCTGAAGCTTTCTTT. Its protein is CASSFKILAEAFF.

The chain uses TRBV2 and TRBJ1-4; 11 bases agree with TRBD1. Per the germline V gene, CDR1 is SNHLY and CDR2 is FYNNEI. This CDR3 is 14 amino acids long. V dropped 8 bases and J dropped 8; count of bases not matched to a gene: 7. In DNA, the CDR3 is TGTGCCAGCGGTTCGGACAGGGGGCGCGAAAAACTGTTTTTT. Translated: CASGSDRGREKLFF.

This chain joins TRBV7-2 and TRBJ1-4, with TRBD1 matching over 7 bases. Germline V gene lookup returns CDR1 SGHTA and CDR2 FQGNSA. This CDR3 is built from 18 residues. Germline trimming cut 4 bases from V and 2 bases from J; bases unmatched to any gene: 13. CDR3 nucleotide sequence: TGTGCCAGCAGCTGGAGGATGAACAGGGGTACTACTAATGAAAAACTGTTTTTT. This codes for CASSWRMNRGTTNEKLFF.

The chain joins TRBV27 to TRBJ1-5; 10 bases agree with TRBD1. The CDR3 has 15 residues. V shed 6 bases and J 9 bases; nucleotides not matched to a gene: 11. CDR1 MNHEY and CDR2 SMNVEV come from the germline V gene (reference sequence). The CDR3 DNA sequence: TGTGCCAGCAGCCCTAGTTGGGACAGGGGAATGCCCCAGCATTTT. This sequence encodes CASSPSWDRGMPQHF.

This chain joins TRBV6-5 and TRBJ2-2, with no clear D. CDR3 length equals 14 residues. V gave up 2 bases and J gave up 2 bases, with 6 bases separating them. Germline V gene sequence: CDR1 MNHEY, CDR2 SVGAGI. CDR3 DNA: TGTGCCAGCAGTTACGGGCCCAACACCGGGGAGCTGTTTTTT. Amino acids: CASSYGPNTGELFF.

The chain has TRBV7-6 and TRBJ2-5, with D unclear. Trimming removed 0 bases from V and 1 base from J, with 9 bases in between. Germline CDR1 and CDR2: SGHVS and FNYEAQ. The CDR3 totals 15 residues. Here the CDR3 reads CASSLAQVIQETQYF. CDR3 sequence (DNA): TGTGCCAGCAGCTTAGCCCAGGTCATCCAAGAGACCCAGTACTTC.

The rearrangement joins TRBV7-6 to TRBJ2-7, with D perhaps matching TRBD1 (5 bases). CDR1 and CDR2 from the germline V gene are SGHVS and FNYEAQ. This CDR3 contains 14 residues. V shed 1 base and J shed 2 bases, with 9 bases lying between them. The CDR3 nucleotides are TGTGCCAGCAGCTTAGTTGACAGTCCCTACGAGCAGTACTTC. Encoded protein: CASSLVDSPYEQYF.

This chain joins TRBV9 and TRBJ2-2, with 8 positions matching TRBD1. Germline trimming cut 3 bases from V and 2 bases from J; bases unmatched to any gene: 6. CDR1 is SGDLS and CDR2 is YYNGEE in the germline V gene. The CDR3 runs to 16 residues. The CDR3 DNA is TGTGCCAGCAGCGCAAGACAGGGGATAAACACCGGGGAGCTGTTTTTT. It is translated as CASSARQGINTGELFF.

A single count supports this clone. The CDR3, as DNA: TGCGCCAGCAGCTTTGTTCTAGCGGGAAGTGAGCAGTACTTC. Its protein product is CASSFVLAGSEQYF. The V and J genes are TRBV5-1 and TRBJ2-7, with 9 bases aligning to TRBD2. Germline loops: CDR1 SGHRS, CDR2 YFSETQ. Trimming cost V 2 bases and J 7 bases; bases outside gene matches: 7. The CDR3 covers 14 residues.

This chain links TRBV2 with TRBJ2-6; the match to TRBD1 covers 9 bases. CDR1 is SNHLY, CDR2 FYNNEI, per germline. V trimming: 10 bases; J trimming: 0 bases; junction bases outside the gene matches: 10. The CDR3 contains 17 residues. CDR3 coding DNA: TGTGCCAACAATGGGGACAGGGCCTTCTCTGGGGCCAACGTCCTGACTTTC. Amino acids: CANNGDRAFSGANVLTF.

The gene calls are TRBV28 and TRBJ1-5; TRBD1 is a possible D gene (5 bases). With 6 bases removed from V and 4 bases from J, the gap between germline ends came to 19 bases. The CDR3 consists of 16 residues. Germline V gives CDR1 MDHEN, CDR2 SYDVKM. In nucleotides, the CDR3 is TGTGCCAGCAGAGCCGCCGGAGGGGCCATAAATCAGCCCCAGCATTTT. This translates into CASRAAGGAINQPQHF.

Notes on this clone: No DNA is shown, since the ends of the CDR3 on it are uncertain; the CDR3 is the one TCRdb lists. The J gene is TRBJ1-1, the V gene TRBV21-1; the table's D call of TRBD1 was not tested on the DNA. TRBV21-1 is assigned pseudogene status. The CDR3 length is 17 residues, termini included. The CDR3 loop is CASSKVGTGIFRTEAFF.

J is TRBJ1-5 and V is TRBV7-2; 7 bases agree with TRBD1. Per germline, CDR1 SGHTA and CDR2 FQGNSA. The V segment lost 1 base and the J segment 6 bases; nucleotides outside the gene matches: 3. The CDR3 totals 14 residues. In nucleotides, the CDR3 is TGTGCCAGCAGCTTAGAAAGGGGGCCTCAGCCCCAGCATTTT. Its translation is CASSLERGPQPQHF.

The rearrangement joins TRBV20-1 to TRBJ1-5; D not certain. Germline-derived CDR1 and CDR2 are DFQATT and SNEGSKA (reference sequence). CDR3 length: 12 amino acids. V gave up 3 bases and J gave up 12 bases, with 15 bases separating them. CDR3 DNA sequence: TGCAGTGCTAGTTTTCTAGATCCCCACCAGCATTTT. Translating gives CSASFLDPHQHF.

This clone was found once. The CDR3 sequence: CASSLLRDSLYEQYF. The CDR3 region has the DNA TGTGCCAGCAGCCTACTCCGGGACAGCCTCTACGAGCAGTACTTC. The rearrangement links TRBV11-2 to TRBJ2-7; TRBD1 agrees at 7 bases. Per germline, CDR1 SGHAT and CDR2 FQNNGV. V gave up 5 bases and J gave up 3 bases; unmatched junction bases: 10. The CDR3 is 15 amino acids.

This chain joins TRBV5-4 and TRBJ1-1; D unresolved. CDR1 SGHNT and CDR2 YYREEE come from the germline V gene (reference sequence). The CDR3 runs 15 residues. V lost 2 bases to trimming and J lost 5 bases, with 16 bases between them. This chain's CDR3 is CASSLRFRSRTEAFF. DNA of the CDR3: TGTGCCAGCAGCTTAAGGTTTAGGTCGAGGACTGAAGCTTTCTTT.